The sequence of this TCR beta chain was determined in a study of blood T cell repertoires in COVID-19. Background on the study: Donors in the United States, Italy and Spain gave samples during acute or convalescent COVID-19. T cells, B-cell-depleted T cells, or PBMCs provided the cDNA or gDNA that served as material.

Under the authors' procedure: Reference gene primer amplification gave estimated nucleated cell counts. Generated by immunoSEQ multiplex PCR, the TCRdb table keeps only in-frame clones and is missing some. That table gives V, J and clone size, and the DNA gave D and trimming. The sample yields about 100,000 clones, around nine tenths seen once. This clone was seen a handful of times. The CDR3 runs to 14 residues. Trimming took off 3 bases at V and 6 bases at J, with 14 bases between the two ends. Germline CDR1 reads SNHLY; CDR2 reads FYNNEI. The chain couples TRBV2 to TRBJ2-5, with D perhaps TRBD2 (6 bases). Material: peripheral blood. This clonotype was sampled from a woman older than 75 with acute or convalescent COVID-19. CDR3 DNA sequence: TGTGCCAGCAGTGAGGATCCGGGAGAAAAGACCCAGTACTTC. Its protein is CASSEDPGEKTQYF.